This T cell receptor (beta chain) stems from a study of vaccination effects on CD4 cells after COVID-19. Regarding the study as a whole: In the late period after vaccination, infection- and vaccine-induced clones contracted markedly.

Using immunoSEQ multiplex PCR, the repertoire was profiled, and TCRdb retains in-frame clones only, with some absent. The sample consists of 50,000 to 75,000 clones, roughly four fifths of them appearing once. A remark on this clone: Its specificity is not known.

Antigen-specific CD4+ T cells expanded by the ViraFEST assay with viral peptide pools were then sequenced. Culture lasted about 10 days before CD4+ T cell isolation. Supplemented with 8.5 to 10 IU/ml IL-2 and about 10 ug/ml peptides, roughly 2 million PBMC per well were kept in culture. The CDR3 has 16 amino acids. Trimming took 6 bases from V and 3 from J; bases not matched to a gene: 9. The germline CDR1 and CDR2 sequences are SNHLY and FYNNEI. This TCR derives from a human donor who received a COVID-19 vaccine. This chain links TRBV2 with TRBJ2-2; 8 nucleotides line up with TRBD1. The sample here was CD4+ T cells from PBMCs cultured with HCoV-229E spike peptides, taken before COVID-19 vaccination. CDR3 loop: CASRGVRGRYTGELFF. CDR3 nucleotide sequence: TGTGCCAGCAGGGGAGTCAGGGGGCGGTACACCGGGGAGCTGTTTTTT.